Below are 30 T cell receptor beta chains sequenced from a single sample in a study of OX40 agonist ivuxolimab in advanced cancers. Sequenced by immunoSEQ multiplex PCR; TCRdb stores in-frame clones only, minus some. This sample carries 55,000 to 80,000 clones, 82% of them seen once, and the ten largest clones take about 5.1%. Sequencing used CD4+ or CD8+ T cells sorted from blood, obtained in a trial of the OX40 agonist ivuxolimab. Receptors originate from an adult with an advanced solid tumor such as melanoma, head and neck, liver or kidney cancer.

The V gene is TRBV5-1, the J gene TRBJ2-3, with TRBD2 matching over 7 bases. The CDR3 totals 17 residues. Per the germline V gene, CDR1 is SGHRS and CDR2 is YFSETQ. The V and J ends lost 0 bases and 0 bases, in that order; junction bases with no gene match: 7. Written as DNA, the CDR3 is TGCGCCAGCAGCTTGGTTTGGCTTAGCGGGAGCACAGATACGCAGTATTTT. As protein: CASSLVWLSGSTDTQYF.

The chain combines TRBV5-4 with TRBJ2-1; 8 nucleotides match TRBD2. V gave up 1 base and J gave up 2 bases; unmatched junction bases: 2. The germline gives CDR1 SGHNT, CDR2 YYREEE (reference sequence). CDR3 length: 15 amino acids. In DNA, the CDR3 is TGTGCCAGCAGCTTGTGGCGGGAGGCCTACAATGAGCAGTTCTTC. Translation: CASSLWREAYNEQFF. Complete variable domain (other parts from reference TRBV5-4 and TRBJ2-1): ETGVTQSPTHLIKTRGQQVTLRCSSQSGHNTVSWYQQALGQGPQFIFQYYREEENGRGNFPPRFSGLQFPNYSSELNVNALELDDSALYLCASSLWREAYNEQFFGPGTRLTVL.

The chain links TRBV6-1 to TRBJ2-1; D ambiguous. The CDR3 runs 14 residues. V lost 2 bases and J lost 5, with 10 bases in between. Germline-derived CDR1 and CDR2 are MNHNS and SASEGT. CDR3 sequence: CASSEFATDNEQFF. The CDR3 DNA reads TGTGCCAGCAGTGAATTCGCCACAGACAATGAGCAGTTCTTC.

The V gene is TRBV5-1, the J gene TRBJ1-4; 8 nucleotides agree with TRBD1. Losses at the gene ends were 7 bases for V and 8 bases for J; bases not matched to a gene: 16. The CDR3 extends over 16 amino acids. Looked up from germline, CDR1 is SGHRS and CDR2 is YFSETQ. CDR3 region: CASCPQTQGAGEKLFF. The DNA for the CDR3 is TGCGCCAGCTGCCCCCAAACCCAGGGGGCGGGGGAAAAACTGTTTTTT.

This clone was detected once. The chain uses TRBV7-2 and TRBJ2-5; no clear D. Germline V gene lookup returns CDR1 SGHTA and CDR2 FQGNSA. CDR3 size: 12 residues. V dropped 6 bases and J dropped 3 bases, with 8 bases sitting between them. The CDR3 reads CASRVGEETQYF. As DNA, the CDR3 is TGTGCCAGCAGGGTTGGCGAAGAGACCCAGTACTTC. Looking up the rest from reference TRBV7-2 and TRBJ2-5 gives the full variable domain: GAGVSQSPSNKVTEKGKDVELRCDPISGHTALYWYRQSLGQGLEFLIYFQGNSAPDKSGLPSDRFSAERTGGSVSTLTIQRTQQEDSAVYLCASRVGEETQYFGPGTRLLVL.

The chain recombines TRBV19 with TRBJ2-7; 8 bases match TRBD2. Germline-derived CDR1 and CDR2 are LNHDA and SQIVND (reference sequence). With V trimmed by 3 bases and J by 3 bases, 1 base remained unmatched. The CDR3 runs to 13 residues. The CDR3 region is CASSMGLGYEQYF. For the CDR3, the DNA is TGTGCCAGTAGTATGGGACTAGGCTACGAGCAGTACTTC.

This rearrangement joins TRBV27 to TRBJ2-7; 14 bases align to TRBD2. CDR1 is MNHEY and CDR2 is SMNVEV in the germline V gene (reference sequence). The CDR3 is 15 residues long. J lost 2 bases, V lost 6 bases, and 3 bases had no gene match. The CDR3 bases are TGTGCCAGCAGCCGACTAGCGGGAGGGCCCTACGAGCAGTACTTC. This translates into CASSRLAGGPYEQYF.

The CDR3, as DNA: TGTGCCAGTAGCCCACAATCGGCTCCCTACAATGAGCAGTTCTTC. This encodes CASSPQSAPYNEQFF. The V gene is TRBV19, the J gene TRBJ2-1; D not resolved. CDR1 and CDR2 (germline): LNHDA, SQIVND (reference sequence). V gave up 6 bases and J gave up 2 bases, with 14 bases separating them. The CDR3 is 15 residues long.

The chain carries TRBV7-9 and TRBJ2-3, with unresolved D. Germline lookup yields CDR1 SEHNR and CDR2 FQNEAQ (reference sequence). The CDR3 has 15 amino acids. Trimming took off 5 bases at V and 2 bases at J, with 14 bases between the two ends. CDR3 coding DNA: TGTGCCAGCAGCGTGGAACGGATCACCACAGATACGCAGTATTTT. This translates into CASSVERITTDTQYF.

This clone was seen only once. The V call is TRBV5-6, the J call TRBJ2-7; D not resolved. V was cut by 4 bases and J by 1 base, with 12 bases left in between. The CDR3 has 14 amino acids. The germline V gene has CDR1 SGHDT and CDR2 YYEEEE. CDR3 sequence (DNA): TGTGCCAGCAGCCCACGACTGGGGTCCTACGAGCAGTACTTC. Protein sequence: CASSPRLGSYEQYF.

The J gene is TRBJ1-5, the V gene TRBV19; 8 nucleotides match TRBD1. Germline loops: CDR1 LNHDA, CDR2 SQIVND (reference sequence). The CDR3 contains 15 residues. V lost 2 bases and J lost 6; bases outside the gene matches: 6. The CDR3 DNA follows: TGTGCCAGTAGTATACAGACAGGGGTCGGTCAGCCCCAGCATTTT. This translates into CASSIQTGVGQPQHF.

About this clone: The junction departs from the called germline gene at one end, perhaps through a read error. The chain recombines TRBV6-5 with TRBJ1-1, with TRBD1 matching over 8 bases. The CDR3 contains 13 residues. CDR1 is MNHEY and CDR2 is SVGAGI in the germline V gene. The CDR3 sequence is CASTQDRAAFKIF. As DNA, the CDR3 is TGTGCCAGCACCCAGGACAGGGCGGCCTTCAAGATCTTT.

The genes are TRBV19 and TRBJ2-2; the match to TRBD2 covers 12 bases. Germline CDR1 is LNHDA and CDR2 is SQIVND (reference sequence). V dropped 10 bases and J dropped 1; count of bases not matched to a gene: 7. The CDR3 runs 16 residues. For the CDR3, the DNA is TGTGCCACTCAGACTAGCGGGGGCTTGAACACCGGGGAGCTGTTTTTT. Amino acids: CATQTSGGLNTGELFF. Full variable domain (remainder filled in from reference TRBV19 and TRBJ2-2): DGGITQSPKYLFRKEGQNVTLSCEQNLNHDAMYWYRQDPGQGLRLIYYSQIVNDFQKGDIAEGYSVSREKKESFPLTVTSAQKNPTAFYLCATQTSGGLNTGELFFGEGSRLTVL.

This clone has more than one count but fewer than ten. The V gene is TRBV11-2, the J gene TRBJ2-7; D may be TRBD2 (6 bases). The CDR3 runs 16 residues. Germline CDR1 SGHAT, CDR2 FQNNGV. V lost 5 bases, J lost 2 bases, and 19 bases lay in between. The CDR3 spells CASSPRTGAGPYEQYF. CDR3 DNA: TGTGCCAGCAGCCCCCGAACCGGAGCGGGCCCCTACGAGCAGTACTTC.

The V gene is TRBV7-9, the J gene TRBJ2-7; 11 bases are a match to TRBD1. After removal of 2 bases from V and 6 bases from J, the junction contained 6 bases not matched to a gene. This CDR3 region has 15 residues. Per the germline V gene, CDR1 is SEHNR and CDR2 is FQNEAQ (reference sequence). CDR3 protein: CASSLRTGGESEQYV. In DNA form, the CDR3 reads TGTGCCAGCAGCTTAAGGACAGGGGGCGAGAGCGAGCAGTACGTC.

This clone was seen a single time. V and J are TRBV5-1 and TRBJ2-7, with D perhaps matching TRBD1 or TRBD2 (5 bases each). Trimming took off 2 bases at V and 6 bases at J, with 15 bases between the two ends. Germline V CDR1 and CDR2: SGHRS, YFSETQ. The CDR3 covers 14 residues. The CDR3 loop reads CASSLGGTQSEQYF. DNA for the CDR3: TGCGCCAGCAGCTTAGGTGGGACGCAAAGCGAGCAGTACTTC.

The CDR3 spells CASTRLATNYGYTF. The CDR3 bases are TGTGCCAGCACCCGCCTGGCAACTAACTATGGCTACACCTTC. The rearrangement links TRBV27 to TRBJ1-2; D remains unclear. The CDR3 has 14 residues. The V gene lost 7 bases and the J gene lost 0 bases, with 12 bases spanning the gap. Germline assignment: CDR1 MNHEY and CDR2 SMNVEV (reference sequence).

This clone was picked up one time. V is TRBV13 and J is TRBJ2-7, with 9 positions matching TRBD1. The germline V gene encodes CDR1 PRHDT and CDR2 FYEKMQ (reference sequence). Losses at the gene ends were 5 bases for V and 0 bases for J; bases not matched to a gene: 8. This CDR3 spans 16 amino acids. CDR3 coding DNA: TGTGCCAGCAGCGCGTTGGGACAGGGATCCTCCTACGAGCAGTACTTC. This gives the protein CASSALGQGSSYEQYF.

Only a few counts were recorded for this clone. The chain links TRBV7-6 to TRBJ2-2, with TRBD1 matching over 7 bases. The length of the CDR3 is 15 residues. CDR1 and CDR2 (germline): SGHVS, FNYEAQ. Losses at the gene ends were 4 bases for V and 3 bases for J; bases not matched to a gene: 5. The chain's CDR3 is CASSSRDSYTGELFF. CDR3 bases: TGTGCCAGCAGCTCCCGGGACAGCTACACCGGGGAGCTGTTTTTT.

The V gene is TRBV28, the J gene TRBJ1-2; the D gene is possibly TRBD1 (5 bases). Germline V gene lookup returns CDR1 MDHEN and CDR2 SYDVKM. There are 13 residues in the CDR3. Trimming shortened V by 2 bases and J by 8 bases, and 12 bases separated the two germline ends. The CDR3 protein is CASSLAGARGYTF. The CDR3 coding sequence is TGTGCCAGCAGTTTAGCCGGGGCGAGGGGCTACACCTTC.

This sequence joins TRBV27 and TRBJ2-1; no definite D call. The CDR3 extends over 13 amino acids. The germline V and J ends were trimmed by 4 bases and 5 bases, with 9 bases remaining between them. Germline V gene data show CDR1 as MNHEY and CDR2 as SMNVEV (reference sequence). CDR3 loop: CASSWASNNEQFF. The CDR3 DNA reads as TGTGCCAGCAGTTGGGCGAGCAACAATGAGCAGTTCTTC.

The chain carries TRBV19 and TRBJ1-2; D uncertain. CDR1 is LNHDA and CDR2 is SQIVND in the germline V gene (reference sequence). The CDR3 runs to 15 residues. V shed 7 bases and J shed 8 bases, with 23 bases lying between them. CDR3 DNA sequence: TGTGCCAGTACCACAAAGGGAGCAGCCCGGGGAGGCTACACCTTC. Protein product: CASTTKGAARGGYTF.

This clone has only a few counts. This chain links TRBV5-1 with TRBJ2-4, with TRBD2 matching over 11 bases. CDR3 length: 17 amino acids. The V segment lost 0 bases and the J segment 6 bases; nucleotides outside the gene matches: 8. The V gene's germline CDR1 is SGHRS and CDR2 YFSETQ. DNA of the CDR3: TGCGCCAGCAGCTTGGACAGTAGCGGGGGGGCCGTAAACATTCAGTACTTC. This encodes CASSLDSSGGAVNIQYF.

This clone has a single count. The chain joins TRBV10-3 to TRBJ2-7; D assignment may be TRBD1 or TRBD2 (7 bases each). Germline lookup yields CDR1 ENHRY and CDR2 SYGVKD. This CDR3 spans 13 amino acids. Trimming removed 4 bases from V and 7 bases from J, with 14 bases in between. CDR3 DNA: TGTGCCATCAGTGCAGGGGGAGGGGGAGAGCAGTACTTC. As protein: CAISAGGGGEQYF.

The chain recombines TRBV7-9 with TRBJ2-1; 13 bases agree with TRBD2. The germline gives CDR1 SEHNR, CDR2 FQNEAQ (reference sequence). The CDR3 runs 13 residues. Trimming at V came to 10 bases and at J to 7 bases, leaving 4 bases not matched to a gene. The CDR3 region is CATGLAGVNEQFF. The DNA for the CDR3 is TGTGCCACCGGACTAGCGGGAGTGAATGAGCAGTTCTTC.

This clone was counted only a few times. The chain combines TRBV7-2 with TRBJ2-3; D remains unclear. V was shortened by 5 bases and J by 6 bases, with 12 bases between the two germline ends. Germline lookup yields CDR1 SGHTA and CDR2 FQGNSA. This CDR3 spans 13 amino acids. The CDR3 DNA sequence: TGTGCCAGCAGCCCAGCCCCTACCGATACGCAGTATTTT. This translates into CASSPAPTDTQYF.

This clone has only a few counts. The V and J genes are TRBV2 and TRBJ1-4, with D possibly TRBD1 on 6 matching bases. V lost 2 bases, J lost 2 bases, and 15 bases lay in between. The germline V gene encodes CDR1 SNHLY and CDR2 FYNNEI. The CDR3 contains 17 residues. CDR3 amino acids: CASSETGTPRTNEKLFF. CDR3 DNA: TGTGCCAGCAGTGAAACGGGGACACCTCGGACTAATGAAAAACTGTTTTTT.

V is TRBV5-6 and J is TRBJ2-5; perhaps TRBD2 as D (6 bases). This CDR3 is 15 amino acids long. V gave up 4 bases and J gave up 2 bases, with 15 bases separating them. CDR1 SGHDT and CDR2 YYEEEE come from the germline V gene. CDR3 DNA: TGTGCCAGCAGCACCGGGACTGGACCACAAGAGACCCAGTACTTC. It yields the protein CASSTGTGPQETQYF. Full variable domain (rest looked up from reference TRBV5-6 and TRBJ2-5): DAGVTQSPTHLIKTRGQQVTLRCSPKSGHDTVSWYQQALGQGPQFIFQYYEEEERQRGNFPDRFSGHQFPNYSSELNVNALLLGDSALYLCASSTGTGPQETQYFGPGTRLLVL.

J is TRBJ1-1 and V is TRBV5-6, with D hard to call. The CDR3 extends over 11 amino acids. The V gene's germline CDR1 is SGHDT and CDR2 YYEEEE. V lost 3 bases and J 3 bases, leaving 3 bases between the germline ends. CDR3 nucleotide sequence: TGTGCCAGCAGCTGGGACACTGAAGCTTTCTTT. It specifies CASSWDTEAFF. The full variable domain, in which reference TRBV5-6 and TRBJ1-1 provide the parts outside the CDR3, is DAGVTQSPTHLIKTRGQQVTLRCSPKSGHDTVSWYQQALGQGPQFIFQYYEEEERQRGNFPDRFSGHQFPNYSSELNVNALLLGDSALYLCASSWDTEAFFGQGTRLTVV.

This clone has only one observation. The V and J genes are TRBV4-2 and TRBJ2-3, with 12 bases identical to TRBD2. The CDR3 extends over 17 amino acids. CDR1 and CDR2 (germline): LGHNA, YNFKEQ. Trimming cost V 6 bases and J 5 bases; bases outside gene matches: 12. The CDR3 spells CASRDASGRARGDTQYF. The DNA for the CDR3 is TGTGCCAGCAGGGATGCTAGCGGGAGGGCCCGGGGAGATACGCAGTATTTT.